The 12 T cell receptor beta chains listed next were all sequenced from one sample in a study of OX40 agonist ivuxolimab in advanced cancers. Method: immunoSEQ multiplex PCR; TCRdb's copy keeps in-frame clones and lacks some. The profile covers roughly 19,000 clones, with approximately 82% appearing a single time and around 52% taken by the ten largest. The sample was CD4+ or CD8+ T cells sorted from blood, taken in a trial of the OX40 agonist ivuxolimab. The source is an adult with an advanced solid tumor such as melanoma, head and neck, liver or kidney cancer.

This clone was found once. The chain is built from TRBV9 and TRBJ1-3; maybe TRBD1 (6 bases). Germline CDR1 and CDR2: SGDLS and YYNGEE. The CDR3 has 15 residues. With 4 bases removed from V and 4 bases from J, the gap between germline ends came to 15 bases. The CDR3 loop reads CASSPQGRGGNTIYF. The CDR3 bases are TGTGCCAGCAGCCCCCAGGGCAGGGGAGGAAACACCATATATTTT. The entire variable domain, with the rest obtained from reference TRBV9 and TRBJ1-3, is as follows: DSGVTQTPKHLITATGQRVTLRCSPRSGDLSVYWYQQSLDQGLQFLIQYYNGEERAKGNILERFSAQQFPDLHSELNLSSLELGDSALYFCASSPQGRGGNTIYFGEGSWLTVV.

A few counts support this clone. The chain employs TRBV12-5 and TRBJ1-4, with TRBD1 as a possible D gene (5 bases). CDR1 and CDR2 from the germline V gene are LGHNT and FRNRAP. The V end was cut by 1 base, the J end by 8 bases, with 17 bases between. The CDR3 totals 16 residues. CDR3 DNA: TGTGCTAGTGGTTTGGGCGTCCGGGACCTGGCCGAAAAACTGTTTTTT. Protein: CASGLGVRDLAEKLFF.

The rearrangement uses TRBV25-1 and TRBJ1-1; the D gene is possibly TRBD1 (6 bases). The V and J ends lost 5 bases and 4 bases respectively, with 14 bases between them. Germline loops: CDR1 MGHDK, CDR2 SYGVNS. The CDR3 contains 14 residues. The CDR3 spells CASSPTGGVTEAFF. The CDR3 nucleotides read TGTGCCAGCAGTCCTACGGGGGGCGTCACTGAAGCTTTCTTT. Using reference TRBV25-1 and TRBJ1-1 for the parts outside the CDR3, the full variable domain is EADIYQTPRYLVIGTGKKITLECSQTMGHDKMYWYQQDPGMELHLIHYSYGVNSTEKGDLSSESTVSRIRTEHFPLTLESARPSHTSQYLCASSPTGGVTEAFFGQGTRLTVV.

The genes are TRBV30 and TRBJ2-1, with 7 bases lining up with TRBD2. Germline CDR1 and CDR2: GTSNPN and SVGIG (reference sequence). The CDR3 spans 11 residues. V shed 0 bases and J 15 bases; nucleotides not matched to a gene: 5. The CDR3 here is CAWSVRGDAFF. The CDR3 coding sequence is TGTGCCTGGAGTGTACGGGGGGACGCGTTCTTC.

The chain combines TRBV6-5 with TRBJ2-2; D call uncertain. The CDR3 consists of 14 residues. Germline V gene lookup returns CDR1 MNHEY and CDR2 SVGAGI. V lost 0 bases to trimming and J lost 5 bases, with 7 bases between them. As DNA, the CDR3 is TGTGCCAGCAGTTACTCTGGGGATACCGGGGAGCTGTTTTTT. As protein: CASSYSGDTGELFF.

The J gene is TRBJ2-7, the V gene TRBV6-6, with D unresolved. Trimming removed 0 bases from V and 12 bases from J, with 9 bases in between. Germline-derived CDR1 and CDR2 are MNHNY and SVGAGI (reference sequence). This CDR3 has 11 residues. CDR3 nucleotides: TGTGCCAGCAGTTACTCAGAGACACTGTACTTC. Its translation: CASSYSETLYF.

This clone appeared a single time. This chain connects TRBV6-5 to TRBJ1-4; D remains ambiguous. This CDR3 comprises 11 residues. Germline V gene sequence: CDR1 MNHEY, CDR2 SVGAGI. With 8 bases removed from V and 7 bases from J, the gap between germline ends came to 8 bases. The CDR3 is CASGSGEKLFF. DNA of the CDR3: TGTGCCAGCGGCTCAGGTGAAAAACTGTTTTTT.

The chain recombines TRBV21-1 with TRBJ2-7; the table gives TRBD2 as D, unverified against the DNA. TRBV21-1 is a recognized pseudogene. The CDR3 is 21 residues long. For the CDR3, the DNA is TGTGCCAGCAGCAAAGGGACTAGCGGGAGTCCCCAAACCCCTATGGGCCACGAGCAGTACTTC. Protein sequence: CASSKGTSGSPQTPMGHEQYF.

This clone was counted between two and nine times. CDR3 DNA sequence: TGTGCCAGCAGTACCCTCGGCACTGAAGCTTTCTTT. As protein: CASSTLGTEAFF. The V and J genes are TRBV7-2 and TRBJ1-1; the D is unclear. Germline V lookup: CDR1 SGHTA, CDR2 FQGNSA. V was shortened by 6 bases and J by 4 bases, with 9 bases between the two germline ends. This CDR3 is built from 12 residues.

The CDR3 spells CASSLAGWYEQYF. The CDR3 coding sequence is TGTGCCAGCAGCTTGGCAGGGTGGTACGAGCAGTACTTC. The rearrangement links TRBV5-6 to TRBJ2-7, with D maybe TRBD1 (5 bases). CDR1 and CDR2 (germline): SGHDT, YYEEEE. The germline V and J ends were trimmed by 0 bases and 4 bases, with 8 bases remaining between them. The CDR3 covers 13 residues.

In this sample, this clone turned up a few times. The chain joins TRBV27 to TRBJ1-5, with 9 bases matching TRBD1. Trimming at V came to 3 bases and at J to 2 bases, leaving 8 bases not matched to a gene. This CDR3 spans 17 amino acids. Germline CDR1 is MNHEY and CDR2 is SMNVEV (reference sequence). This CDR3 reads CASSFAQGAWGNQPQHF. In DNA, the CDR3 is TGTGCCAGCAGTTTCGCACAGGGGGCGTGGGGCAATCAGCCCCAGCATTTT.

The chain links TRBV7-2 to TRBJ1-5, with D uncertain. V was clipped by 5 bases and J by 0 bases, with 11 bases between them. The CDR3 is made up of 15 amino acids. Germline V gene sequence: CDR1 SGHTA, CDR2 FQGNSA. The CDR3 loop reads CASSVYGVSNQPQHF. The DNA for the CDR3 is TGTGCCAGCAGCGTGTACGGGGTTAGCAATCAGCCCCAGCATTTT.